This paragraph reports one TCR beta chain. The antigen is unknown. Trimming pared 0 bases from V and 7 bases from J, leaving 9 bases between. The germline CDR1 and CDR2 sequences are LNHNV and YYDKDF (reference sequence). This CDR3 comprises 14 residues. TCRdb's copy holds only in-frame clones and misses some; the assay was immunoSEQ multiplex PCR. The sample lists 110,000 to 150,000 clones; 90% to 95% were seen once. These data are taken from a study of T cell responses to AZD1222 COVID-19 vaccine. Whole-study findings and limits: The donor group comprised mostly white British people and more females; the analysis possibly underestimated clonal diversity. Two AZD1222 doses significantly raised spike-specific TCR breadth and depth over controls. Researchers report vaccine-associated CD4 TCRs spanning spike, with dominance at 160-218 and 743-854.

This sequence joins TRBV15 and TRBJ2-2, with D perhaps TRBD1 (5 bases). The sequenced sample was peripheral blood, obtained after recovery from COVID-19. The origin of this receptor is an adult who had recovered from COVID-19. This chain's CDR3 is CATSREPGIGELFF. CDR3 nucleotides: TGTGCCACCAGCAGAGAACCAGGGATCGGGGAGCTGTTTTTT.